The next 12 T cell receptor beta chains were all read from a single sample in a study of T-cell memory formation after mild COVID-19. TCRdb reanalysed the 5' RACE reads using MiXCR and keeps one entry per CDR3 protein. The repertoire holds around 420,000 distinct CDR3 sequences, with 20% to 30% as singletons. Sequencing was done on a sample of PBMCs or a T cell subset sorted from them (not recorded which). Every receptor here comes from an adult woman who had mild COVID-19 (a few samples of this study predate the infection). Cell type and time point are not known.

The CDR3 loop is CASSQVWGPGELFF. CDR3 in DNA: TGTGCCAGCAGTCAAGTCTGGGGGCCCGGGGAGCTGTTTTTT. The chain employs TRBV6-6 and TRBJ2-2; TRBD1 might be the D (6 bases). The CDR3 is made up of 14 amino acids. Trimming cost V 5 bases and J 6 bases, with 13 bases left between them. CDR1 and CDR2 from the germline V gene are MNHNY and SVGAGI (reference sequence).

This rearrangement joins TRBV12-3 or TRBV12-4 to TRBJ2-3; D unclear. This CDR3 spans 10 amino acids. V was shortened by 8 bases and J by 7 bases, with 7 bases between the two germline ends. DNA of the CDR3: TGTGCCAGCGGTATTAATACGCAGTATTTT. Protein: CASGINTQYF.

The gene calls are TRBV7-9 and TRBJ2-6, with D possibly TRBD1 on 5 matching bases. The CDR3 has 15 amino acids. Trimming stripped 5 bases from V and 10 bases from J, with 18 bases between. Germline values: CDR1 SEHNR, CDR2 FQNEAQ (reference sequence). The CDR3 DNA is TGTGCCAGCAGCCGCGACAGTGGTCGCCAGAACGTCCTGACTTTC. Protein sequence: CASSRDSGRQNVLTF.

The V call is TRBV6-5, the J call TRBJ1-2, with D possibly being TRBD1 (6 bases). The CDR3 runs 15 residues. Germline V gene lookup returns CDR1 MNHEY and CDR2 SVGAGI. The V gene lost 0 bases and the J gene lost 2 bases, with 10 bases spanning the gap. CDR3 amino acids: CASSYSVTGNYGYTF. The CDR3 DNA follows: TGTGCCAGCAGTTACTCGGTTACAGGGAACTATGGCTACACCTTC.

The J gene is TRBJ2-7, the V gene TRBV6-2 or TRBV6-3, with TRBD1 as a possible D gene (6 bases). CDR3 length equals 15 residues. Trimming removed 2 bases from V and 3 bases from J, with 14 bases in between. Germline assignment: CDR1 MNHEY and CDR2 SVGEGT. The CDR3 DNA follows: TGTGCCAGCAGTTACGTTTCGGGACAACTCTACGAGCAGTACTTC. Its translation is CASSYVSGQLYEQYF.

This clonotype was detected a few times. The gene calls are TRBV19 and TRBJ1-1; a possible D gene is TRBD1 (5 bases). With 10 bases removed from V and 0 bases from J, the gap between germline ends came to 15 bases. Germline CDR1 is LNHDA and CDR2 is SQIVND (reference sequence). The CDR3 runs to 14 residues. CDR3 DNA sequence: TGTGCCACCAGAGACAGCACGCTGAACACTGAAGCTTTCTTT. Residues: CATRDSTLNTEAFF. The full variable domain, completed using reference TRBV19 and TRBJ1-1, is DGGITQSPKYLFRKEGQNVTLSCEQNLNHDAMYWYRQDPGQGLRLIYYSQIVNDFQKGDIAEGYSVSREKKESFPLTVTSAQKNPTAFYLCATRDSTLNTEAFFGQGTRLTVV.

The V and J genes are TRBV7-2 and TRBJ2-5, with D perhaps matching TRBD1 (5 bases). CDR1 and CDR2 from the germline V gene are SGHTA and FQGNSA. Trimming stripped 3 bases from V and 3 bases from J, with 20 bases between. CDR3 size: 17 residues. CDR3 coding DNA: TGTGCCAGCAGCTTTAGTGGGGCAGGGTGGGCTGAAGAGACCCAGTACTTC. Its translation: CASSFSGAGWAEETQYF.

This clonotype was seen repeatedly, ten times or more. This chain joins TRBV5-1 and TRBJ2-3, with 9 bases fitting TRBD1. This CDR3 is built from 14 residues. Germline V gene sequence: CDR1 SGHRS, CDR2 YFSETQ. V shed 0 bases, J shed 4 bases, and the junction held 0 bases outside the gene matches. CDR3 amino acids: CASSLGQGADTQYF. The CDR3, as DNA: TGCGCCAGCAGCTTGGGACAGGGGGCAGATACGCAGTATTTT. The full variable domain, its missing parts supplied by reference TRBV5-1 and TRBJ2-3, is KAGVTQTPRYLIKTRGQQVTLSCSPISGHRSVSWYQQTPGQGLQFLFEYFSETQRNKGNFPGRFSGRQFSNSRSEMNVSTLELGDSALYLCASSLGQGADTQYFGPGTRLTVL.

This clonotype was seen a few times. This sequence joins TRBV7-2 and TRBJ1-5, with D possibly TRBD1 on 5 matching bases. Germline CDR1 reads SGHTA; CDR2 reads FQGNSA. Trimming removed 4 bases at V and 0 bases at J, with 10 bases between. CDR3 length: 15 amino acids. The CDR3 spells CASSSDRNSNQPQHF. As DNA, the CDR3 is TGTGCCAGCAGCTCTGACAGAAATAGCAATCAGCCCCAGCATTTT.

This clonotype was seen a few times. J is TRBJ1-5 and V is TRBV4-2; D unclear. The germline V gene encodes CDR1 LGHNA and CDR2 YNFKEQ. This CDR3 has 12 amino acids. The V and J ends lost 3 bases and 4 bases respectively, with 4 bases between them. For the CDR3, the DNA is TGTGCCAGCAGCCATAAAAATCAGCCCCAGCATTTT. It yields the protein CASSHKNQPQHF.

The chain carries TRBV5-1 and TRBJ2-7, with TRBD2 as a possible D gene (6 bases). CDR1 and CDR2 from the germline V gene are SGHRS and YFSETQ. V lost 0 bases and J 1 base, leaving 14 bases between the germline ends. The CDR3 spans 16 residues. The CDR3 is CASSLGLGVWSYEQYF. The CDR3 nucleotides are TGCGCCAGCAGCTTGGGACTAGGCGTTTGGTCCTACGAGCAGTACTTC.

This clonotype came up a few times. In DNA, the CDR3 is TGCAGTGCTCCCGGACAGAAACCCTATGGCTACACCTTC. Protein sequence: CSAPGQKPYGYTF. V is TRBV20-1 and J is TRBJ1-2; the D gene is possibly TRBD1 (6 bases). The CDR3 spans 13 residues. The V and J ends lost 5 bases and 4 bases respectively, with 14 bases between them. Germline values: CDR1 DFQATT, CDR2 SNEGSKA (reference sequence).